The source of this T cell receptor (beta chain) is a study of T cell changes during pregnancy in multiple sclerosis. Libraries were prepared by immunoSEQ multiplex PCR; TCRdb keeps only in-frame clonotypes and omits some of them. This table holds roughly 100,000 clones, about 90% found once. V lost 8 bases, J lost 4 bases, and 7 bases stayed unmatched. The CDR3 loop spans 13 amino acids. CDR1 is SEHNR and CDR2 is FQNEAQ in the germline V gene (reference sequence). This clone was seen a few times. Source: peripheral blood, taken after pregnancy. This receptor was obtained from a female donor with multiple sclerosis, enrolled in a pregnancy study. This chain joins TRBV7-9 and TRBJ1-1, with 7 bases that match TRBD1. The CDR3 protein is CASQGVSGTEAFF. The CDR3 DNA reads TGTGCCAGCCAGGGGGTTTCGGGCACTGAAGCTTTCTTT.